Following are 18 T cell receptor beta chains from one sample sequenced in a study of regulatory and conventional T cells in breast cancer. TCRdb used MiXCR to reprocess the PCR reads, holding one entry per CDR3 protein. The table shows fewer than 20,000 distinct CDR3 sequences, with about 32% occurring only once. The sample consisted of conventional T cells from blood. Receptors originate from a female donor in good health.

This clonotype was counted a few times. The chain has TRBV19 and TRBJ2-1; the match to TRBD2 covers 11 bases. V lost 7 bases and J lost 6; bases outside the gene matches: 8. CDR1 and CDR2 (germline): LNHDA, SQIVND (reference sequence). The CDR3 covers 15 residues. CDR3 sequence (DNA): TGTGCCAGTACCCGTCTGACTAGCGGGACCAATGAGCAGTTCTTC. Its translation is CASTRLTSGTNEQFF.

The chain has TRBV7-2 and TRBJ2-7; 8 bases fit TRBD2. With 8 bases clipped from V and 6 bases from J, the junction kept 9 bases outside the gene matches. The CDR3 loop spans 13 amino acids. The V gene's germline CDR1 is SGHTA and CDR2 FQGNSA. CDR3 sequence reads: CASGTREDCEQYF. In DNA, the CDR3 is TGTGCCAGCGGGACTAGAGAGGATTGCGAGCAGTACTTC.

This clonotype was observed a handful of times. The chain combines TRBV28 with TRBJ1-1, with D possibly being TRBD1 (5 bases). This CDR3 comprises 13 residues. The V end was cut by 4 bases, the J end by 11 bases, with 17 bases between. Germline V CDR1 and CDR2: MDHEN, SYDVKM. In nucleotides, the CDR3 is TGTGCCAGCAGTTCCCTGACAGCCGGTCGGGCTTTCTTT. Protein product: CASSSLTAGRAFF.

The chain couples TRBV5-4 to TRBJ1-4, with 9 bases identical to TRBD1. Germline CDR1 reads SGHNT; CDR2 reads YYREEE (reference sequence). The CDR3 spans 15 residues. V shed 6 bases and J 4 bases; nucleotides not matched to a gene: 7. DNA of the CDR3: TGTGCCAGCAACCCGGGACAGGGACGTAATGAAAAACTGTTTTTT. Amino acid sequence: CASNPGQGRNEKLFF.

This clonotype has a handful of counts. J is TRBJ2-7 and V is TRBV10-3; 8 bases agree with TRBD1. CDR3 length: 17 amino acids. Germline-derived CDR1 and CDR2 are ENHRY and SYGVKD. The J segment lost 0 bases and the V segment lost 4 bases, leaving 11 bases of the junction unmatched. As DNA, the CDR3 is TGTGCCATCAGTGGGTCCACAGGGGGTTTGAGCTCCTACGAGCAGTACTTC. This translates into CAISGSTGGLSSYEQYF.

Details on this clonotype: The junction and the germline gene differ at one end; a read error may be behind it. J is TRBJ1-2 and V is TRBV6-6; D not certain. The length of the CDR3 is 13 residues. Germline CDR1 reads MNHNY; CDR2 reads SVGAGI (reference sequence). The chain's CDR3 is CTSSYSVNYGYTF. DNA for the CDR3: TGTACCAGCAGCTACTCGGTTAACTATGGCTACACCTTC.

Points on this clonotype: This is likely a read error, given that the CDR3 carries no conserved phenylalanine or tryptophan at its end. The genes are TRBV6-1 and TRBJ2-3; a weak D match, TRBD2 (6 bases). The CDR3 is 14 residues long. CDR1 and CDR2 (germline): MNHNS, SASEGT. The V end lost 8 bases, the J end lost 2 bases, and 14 bases lay between the germline ends. This CDR3 is CASGISGPTDTQYL. The CDR3 coding sequence is TGTGCCAGCGGTATTAGCGGCCCCACAGATACGCAGTATCTT.

This clonotype came up a few times. CDR3 nucleotide sequence: TGTGCCAGCAGTTACTCGACCGGGCGGGGGTTTCAAGAGACCCAGTACTTC. Its translation is CASSYSTGRGFQETQYF. V gene TRBV6-2 or TRBV6-3 combines with J gene TRBJ2-5; TRBD2 agrees at 7 bases. The length of the CDR3 is 17 residues. Germline lookup yields CDR1 MNHEY and CDR2 SVGEGT. J gave up 2 bases and V 0 bases, and 9 bases lay outside the gene matches.

The chain couples TRBV12-3 or TRBV12-4 to TRBJ2-1, with 7 bases fitting TRBD2. The CDR3 extends over 15 amino acids. Losses at the gene ends were 7 bases for V and 3 bases for J; bases not matched to a gene: 9. The CDR3 loop reads CASILGRSFYNEQFF. For the CDR3, the DNA is TGTGCCAGCATCCTCGGGAGGAGCTTCTACAATGAGCAGTTCTTC.

This clonotype was observed once. The chain carries TRBV11-3 and TRBJ1-3; possible D gene TRBD1, 5 bases. Trimming shortened V by 5 bases and J by 3 bases, and 17 bases separated the two germline ends. Looked up from germline, CDR1 is SGHNT and CDR2 is YENEEA. This CDR3 spans 16 amino acids. CDR3 sequence reads: CASSPGTAANGNTIYF. The CDR3 DNA reads as TGTGCCAGCAGCCCTGGGACGGCGGCAAATGGAAACACCATATATTTT. Looking up the rest from reference TRBV11-3 and TRBJ1-3 gives the full variable domain: EAGVVQSPRYKIIEKKQPVAFWCNPISGHNTLYWYLQNLGQGPELLIRYENEEAVDDSQLPKDRFSAERLKGVDSTLKIQPAELGDSAVYLCASSPGTAANGNTIYFGEGSWLTVV.

This clonotype was seen only a few times. The rearrangement joins TRBV6-6 to TRBJ1-5; unclear D gene. The germline V gene encodes CDR1 MNHNY and CDR2 SVGAGI (reference sequence). CDR3 size: 12 residues. Trimming left V 10 bases short and J 0 bases short, with 7 bases between. CDR3 sequence (DNA): TGTGCCACCAAGTATAGCAATCAGCCCCAGCATTTT. It is translated as CATKYSNQPQHF.

In regard to this clonotype: This is likely a read error, given that the CDR3 carries no conserved phenylalanine or tryptophan at its end. The chain is built from TRBV6-2 or TRBV6-3 and TRBJ1-1, with no clear D. This CDR3 has 15 residues. Germline V gene lookup returns CDR1 MNHEY and CDR2 SVGEGT. V was shortened by 7 bases and J by 1 base, with 16 bases between the two germline ends. CDR3 nucleotides: TGTGCCAGCATCCCCCTCGCGGCACCGAACACTGAAGCTTTCTCT. Translated, it gives CASIPLAAPNTEAFS.

This clonotype was detected a few times. The chain links TRBV18 to TRBJ1-3; 10 bases match TRBD1. This CDR3 has 15 amino acids. The germline V gene has CDR1 KGHSH and CDR2 LQKENI. The J segment lost 2 bases and the V segment lost 3 bases, leaving 1 base of the junction unmatched. CDR3: CASSPGQGAGNTIYF. CDR3 in DNA: TGTGCCAGCTCACCCGGACAGGGGGCTGGAAACACCATATATTTT.

This clonotype has a handful of counts. The genes are TRBV6-6 and TRBJ2-5, with D possibly matching TRBD1 (6 bases). The CDR3 is made up of 14 amino acids. Trimming removed 2 bases from V and 6 bases from J, with 13 bases in between. CDR1 and CDR2 (germline): MNHNY, SVGAGI (reference sequence). DNA for the CDR3: TGTGCCAGCAGTTACCCGACAGGAGGTCAGACCCAGTACTTC. Its translation: CASSYPTGGQTQYF.

The chain recombines TRBV6-5 with TRBJ2-5; tentatively, D is TRBD2 (5 bases). Germline CDR1 and CDR2: MNHEY and SVGAGI. Trimming pared 1 base from V and 0 bases from J, leaving 9 bases between. The CDR3 extends over 15 amino acids. As DNA, the CDR3 is TGTGCCAGCAGTTACTGGAGGTCTTACCAAGAGACCCAGTACTTC. Protein: CASSYWRSYQETQYF.

This clonotype is medium-sized in the sample. The chain's CDR3 is CASSPGPVTGNGNTIYF. The CDR3 bases are TGTGCCAGCTCACCGGGACCAGTGACAGGGAATGGAAACACCATATATTTT. The rearrangement joins TRBV18 to TRBJ1-3, with 7 positions matching TRBD1. This CDR3 is 17 amino acids long. V was clipped by 3 bases and J by 3 bases; unmatched bases: 11. Germline V gene lookup returns CDR1 KGHSH and CDR2 LQKENI.

This clonotype was found a few times. This chain links TRBV3-1 with TRBJ2-7; D possibly corresponds to TRBD2 (6 bases). Germline-derived CDR1 and CDR2 are LGHDT and YNNKEL (reference sequence). CDR3 length: 14 residues. V shed 4 bases and J shed 5 bases, with 15 bases lying between them. Here the CDR3 reads CASSLRGSGDEQYF. Here the CDR3 DNA reads TGTGCCAGCAGCCTCCGAGGTAGCGGAGACGAGCAGTACTTC.

This clonotype has just a few counts. The chain recombines TRBV6-2 or TRBV6-3 with TRBJ1-5, with D possibly being TRBD1 (5 bases). Deletions cut 6 bases from V and 0 bases from J, with 12 bases between. From germline, CDR1 is MNHEY and CDR2 SVGEGT. The CDR3 runs 15 residues. CDR3 residues: CASSSDSYSNQPQHF. In DNA form, the CDR3 reads TGTGCCAGCAGCTCCGACAGCTATAGCAATCAGCCCCAGCATTTT.